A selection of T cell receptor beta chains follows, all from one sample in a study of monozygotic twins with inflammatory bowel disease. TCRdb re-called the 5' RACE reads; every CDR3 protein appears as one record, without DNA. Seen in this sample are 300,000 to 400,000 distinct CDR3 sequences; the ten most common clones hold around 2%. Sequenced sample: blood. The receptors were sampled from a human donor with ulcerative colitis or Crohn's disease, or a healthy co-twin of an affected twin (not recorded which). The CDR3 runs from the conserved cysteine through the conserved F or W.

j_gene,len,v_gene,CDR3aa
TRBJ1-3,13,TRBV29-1,CSVQLGAGNTIYF
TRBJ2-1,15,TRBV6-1,CASRRERQGHNEQFF
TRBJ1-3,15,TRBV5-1,CASSLDRSSGNTIYF
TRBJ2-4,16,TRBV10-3,CAISEQGDLAKNIQYF
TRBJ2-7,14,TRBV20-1,CSARNRDRGYEQYF
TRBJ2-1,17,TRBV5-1,CASSWAPTSGGSNEQFF
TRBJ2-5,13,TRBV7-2,CASSSRMGETQYF
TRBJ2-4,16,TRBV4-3,CASSQATGALGNIQYF
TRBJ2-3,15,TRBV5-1,CASSPRTASTDTQYF
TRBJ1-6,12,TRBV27,CASSVLNSPLHF
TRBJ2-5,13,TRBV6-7,CASSYPGGETQYF
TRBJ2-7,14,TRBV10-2,CASSEGSLAYEQYF
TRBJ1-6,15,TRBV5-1,CASSVGTPGDSPLHF
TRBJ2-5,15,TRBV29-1,CSVEVRGQIQETQYF
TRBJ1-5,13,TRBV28,CASSPTVGQPQHF
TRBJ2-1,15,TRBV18,CASSSLASSYNEQFF
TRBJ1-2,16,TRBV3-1,CASSQDRERRNYGYTF
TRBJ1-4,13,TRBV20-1,CSPTVATHEKLFF